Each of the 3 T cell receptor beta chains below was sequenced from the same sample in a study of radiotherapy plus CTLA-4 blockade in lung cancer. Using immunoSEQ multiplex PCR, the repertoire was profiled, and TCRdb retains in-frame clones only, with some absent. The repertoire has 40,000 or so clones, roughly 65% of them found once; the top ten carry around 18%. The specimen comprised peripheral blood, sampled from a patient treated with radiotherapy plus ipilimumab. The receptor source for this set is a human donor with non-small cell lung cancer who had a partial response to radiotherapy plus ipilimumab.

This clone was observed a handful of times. The CDR3 DNA reads as TGTGCCAGCAGCTTGGCCGGGGTGAACACTGAAGCTTTCTTT. Translating gives CASSLAGVNTEAFF. V is TRBV7-9 and J is TRBJ1-1; no clear D gene. The length of the CDR3 is 14 residues. Trimming stripped 3 bases from V and 0 bases from J, with 8 bases between. From germline, CDR1 is SEHNR and CDR2 FQNEAQ (reference sequence).

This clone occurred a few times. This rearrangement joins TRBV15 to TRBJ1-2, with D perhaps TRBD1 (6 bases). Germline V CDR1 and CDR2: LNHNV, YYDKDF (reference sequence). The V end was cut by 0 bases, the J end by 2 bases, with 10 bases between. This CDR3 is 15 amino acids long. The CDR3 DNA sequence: TGTGCCACCAGCAGAGATACAGGGTCAAACTATGGCTACACCTTC. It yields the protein CATSRDTGSNYGYTF. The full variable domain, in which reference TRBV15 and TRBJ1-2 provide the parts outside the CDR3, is DAMVIQNPRYQVTQFGKPVTLSCSQTLNHNVMYWYQQKSSQAPKLLFHYYDKDFNNEADTPDNFQSRRPNTSFCFLDIRSPGLGDTAMYLCATSRDTGSNYGYTFGSGTRLTVV.

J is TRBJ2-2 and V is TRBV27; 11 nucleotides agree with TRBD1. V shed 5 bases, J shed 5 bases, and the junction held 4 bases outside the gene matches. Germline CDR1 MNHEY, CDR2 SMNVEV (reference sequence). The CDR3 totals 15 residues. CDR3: CASSGQGARTGELFF. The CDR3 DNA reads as TGTGCCAGCAGTGGACAGGGGGCGCGGACCGGGGAGCTGTTTTTT.